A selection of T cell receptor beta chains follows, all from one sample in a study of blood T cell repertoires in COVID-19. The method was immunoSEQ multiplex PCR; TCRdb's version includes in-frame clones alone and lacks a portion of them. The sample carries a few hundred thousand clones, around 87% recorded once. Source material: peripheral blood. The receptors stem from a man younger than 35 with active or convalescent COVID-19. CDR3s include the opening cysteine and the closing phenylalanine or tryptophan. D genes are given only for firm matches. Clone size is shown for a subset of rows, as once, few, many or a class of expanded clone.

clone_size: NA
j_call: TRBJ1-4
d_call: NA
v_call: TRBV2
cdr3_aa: CASQFAPTNEKLFF
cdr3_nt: TGTGCCAGCCAGTTCGCCCCAACTAATGAAAAACTGTTTTTT

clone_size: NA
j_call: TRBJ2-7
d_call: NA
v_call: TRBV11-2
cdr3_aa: CASSLGGWSYEQYF
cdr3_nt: TGTGCCAGCAGCTTAGGAGGGTGGTCCTACGAGCAGTACTTC

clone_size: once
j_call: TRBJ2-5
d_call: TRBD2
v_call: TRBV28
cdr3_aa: CASSYLGLAGAGETQYF
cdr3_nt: TGTGCCAGCAGTTACCTAGGCCTAGCGGGAGCTGGGGAGACCCAGTACTTC

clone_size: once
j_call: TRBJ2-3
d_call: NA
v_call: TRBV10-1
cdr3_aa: CASSGQGSGTQYF
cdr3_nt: TGCGCCAGCAGTGGCCAGGGCTCAGGGACGCAGTATTTT

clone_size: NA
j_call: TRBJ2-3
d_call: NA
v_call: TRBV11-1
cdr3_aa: CASSFQELPSTDTQYF
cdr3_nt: TGTGCCAGCAGCTTCCAAGAACTCCCTAGCACAGATACGCAGTATTTT

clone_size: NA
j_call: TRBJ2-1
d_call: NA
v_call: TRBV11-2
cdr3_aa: CASSFSSGQAYEQFF
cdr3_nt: TGTGCCAGCAGCTTCTCGAGCGGCCAGGCCTATGAGCAGTTCTTC

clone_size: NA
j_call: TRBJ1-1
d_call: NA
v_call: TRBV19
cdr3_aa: CASSIPRFAFF
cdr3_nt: TGTGCCAGTAGTATCCCCAGGTTCGCTTTCTTT

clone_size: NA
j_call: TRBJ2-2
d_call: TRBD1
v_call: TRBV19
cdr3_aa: CASSIQSGTGNRGGGELFF
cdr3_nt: TGTGCCAGTAGTATCCAGTCCGGGACAGGAAACCGAGGTGGCGGGGAGCTGTTTTTT

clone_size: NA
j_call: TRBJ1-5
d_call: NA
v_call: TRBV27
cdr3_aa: CASSLAGQPNQPQHF
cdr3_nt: TGTGCCAGCAGTTTAGCTGGACAGCCGAATCAGCCCCAGCATTTT

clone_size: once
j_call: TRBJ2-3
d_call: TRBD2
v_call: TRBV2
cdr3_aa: CASSGTSGGVNTQYF
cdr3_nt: TGTGCCAGCAGTGGTACTAGCGGGGGGGTGAATACGCAGTATTTT